Below, one TCR beta chain is given with its context. Its target is unknown. The sample is drawn from a study of cytomegalovirus exposure and HLA in healthy donors. Study-wide points: In a later analysis, TCR beta V- and J-gene trimming was associated with a missense DCLRE1C variant. About 87% or about 30% of the time was how often most TCR beta V segments were productive, according to an earlier analysis.

Healthy bone marrow donors formed the donor group. PCR employed 60 Vbeta and 13 Jbeta primers. Clones were sequenced by immunoSEQ multiplex PCR, and TCRdb holds only the in-frame ones, with some missing. The table has about 130,000 clones, roughly two thirds seen once; the top ten hold less than 2%. There are 16 residues in the CDR3. V was trimmed by 1 base and J by 5 bases, leaving 15 bases between them. Germline lookup yields CDR1 SEHNR and CDR2 FQNEAQ (reference sequence). The specimen sequenced was PBMCs. This TCR was recovered from a man aged 25 to 45 in good health and CMV-seropositive. The chain is built from TRBV7-9 and TRBJ1-5; the D gene is possibly TRBD1 (6 bases). The CDR3 protein is CASSLDDYREDQPQHF. Written as DNA, the CDR3 is TGTGCCAGCAGCTTAGATGATTACAGGGAAGATCAGCCCCAGCATTTT.